This T cell receptor (beta chain) came from a study of T cell repertoires in aging, cancer and after chemotherapy. Study in general: Pre- and post-chemotherapy samples were paired from glioblastoma patients treated with temozolomide-based therapy.

TCR beta rearrangements were amplified from peripheral blood genomic DNA. Germline trimming cut 6 bases from V and 7 bases from J; bases unmatched to any gene: 6. The length of the CDR3 is 13 residues. Study-wide points: Compared with age-matched healthy donors, untreated hematological or solid cancer patients showed higher blood TCR clonality. The repertoire data cannot show anything about immunological memory following chemotherapy. In cancer patients, declining TCR diversity with age involved lost richness and lost evenness.

Rearranged V-D-J TRB sequences were amplified with a mixed TRB-A/B primer pool. From the multiplex PCR reads, TCRdb called clonotypes with MiXCR, one entry per CDR3 protein. The table has roughly 2,000 distinct CDR3 sequences, 35% to 40% seen once. As for this clonotype: Antigen specificity is unknown.

The origin of this receptor is a human donor with a solid tumor. The specimen sequenced was blood. V and J are TRBV12-3 or TRBV12-4 and TRBJ2-7; TRBD1 aligns across 10 bases. CDR3 DNA sequence: TGTGCCAGCAGGGGGACAGGGGCTAGGGAGCAGTACTTC. It translates to CASRGTGAREQYF.